Shown below are 22 T cell receptor beta chains from a single sample sequenced in a study of shared clonotypes between healthy human individuals. Sequencing was performed with immunoSEQ multiplex PCR; in TCRdb, only in-frame clones are kept and a portion is missing. The repertoire has 200,000 to 250,000 clones, approximately 70% of them found once; the top ten carry over 8.5%. The sample taken for sequencing was memory CD4+ T cells sorted from blood. Subset noted: CD45RA-negative fraction. The receptors shown here come from a man younger than 45 in good health.

CDR3 bases: TGTGCCAGTAGTATAACATCTAACAATGGTCAGCCCCAGCATTTT. This gives the protein CASSITSNNGQPQHF. This chain uses TRBV19 with TRBJ1-5; no clear D. V was pared by 2 bases and J by 6 bases, with 14 bases between. This CDR3 is 15 amino acids long. Germline CDR1 and CDR2: LNHDA and SQIVND (reference sequence).

The V and J genes are TRBV5-1 and TRBJ2-7; either TRBD1 or TRBD2 may supply D (7 bases each). The CDR3 has 14 amino acids. Germline assignment: CDR1 SGHRS and CDR2 YFSETQ. Trimming left V 6 bases short and J 1 base short, with 14 bases between. CDR3 sequence reads: CASTQQGGSYEQYF. The CDR3 nucleotides are TGCGCCAGCACCCAGCAGGGGGGGTCCTACGAGCAGTACTTC.

This clone was seen just once. The chain carries TRBV5-4 and TRBJ2-3, with 7 bases fitting TRBD1. V lost 4 bases, J lost 0 bases, and 5 bases stayed unmatched. Germline CDR1 is SGHNT and CDR2 is YYREEE (reference sequence). This CDR3 comprises 15 residues. CDR3 nucleotide sequence: TGTGCCAGCAGCGCAGGGGGAGTTAGCACAGATACGCAGTATTTT. It is translated as CASSAGGVSTDTQYF.

This sequence joins TRBV21-1 and TRBJ1-5; the D segment call TRBD1 is taken from the table without a DNA check. TRBV21-1 has pseudogene status. The CDR3 has 17 residues. The CDR3 DNA reads TGTGCCAGCAGCAAAGCGGGCAGTCGTTGTAGCAATCAGCCCCAGCATTTT. This encodes CASSKAGSRCSNQPQHF.

The chain recombines TRBV11-3 with TRBJ2-2; 14 bases line up with TRBD2. Germline CDR1 SGHNT, CDR2 YENEEA. CDR3 size: 16 residues. With V trimmed by 4 bases and J by 7 bases, 5 bases remained unmatched. This CDR3 is CASSYRLAGGDGELFF. CDR3 coding DNA: TGTGCCAGCAGCTACAGACTAGCGGGAGGGGACGGGGAGCTGTTTTTT.

The chain recombines TRBV30 with TRBJ1-1; weak D call: TRBD1 (6 bases). Germline V gene data show CDR1 as GTSNPN and CDR2 as SVGIG (reference sequence). With 3 bases removed from V and 5 bases from J, the gap between germline ends came to 13 bases. The CDR3 sequence is 13 residues long. Here the CDR3 reads CAWRRGGKTEAFF. The DNA for the CDR3 is TGTGCCTGGAGGAGAGGGGGTAAGACTGAAGCTTTCTTT.

V and J are TRBV19 and TRBJ2-3; D tentatively reads TRBD1 or TRBD2 (6 bases each). Trimming took off 4 bases at V and 5 bases at J, with 19 bases between the two ends. This CDR3 has 16 amino acids. Germline CDR1 reads LNHDA; CDR2 reads SQIVND (reference sequence). CDR3 residues: CASSTPRGGQGDTQYF. The CDR3 DNA follows: TGTGCCAGTAGTACCCCCCGAGGGGGGCAAGGAGATACGCAGTATTTT. Looking up the rest from reference TRBV19 and TRBJ2-3 gives the full variable domain: DGGITQSPKYLFRKEGQNVTLSCEQNLNHDAMYWYRQDPGQGLRLIYYSQIVNDFQKGDIAEGYSVSREKKESFPLTVTSAQKNPTAFYLCASSTPRGGQGDTQYFGPGTRLTVL.

The chain joins TRBV2 to TRBJ2-5; a weak D match, TRBD2 (5 bases). Deletions cut 6 bases from V and 7 bases from J, with 9 bases between. Germline CDR1 is SNHLY and CDR2 is FYNNEI. This CDR3 is built from 11 residues. The CDR3 reads CASRGEGTQYF. For the CDR3, the DNA is TGTGCCAGCAGGGGAGAGGGGACCCAGTACTTC.

The rearrangement links TRBV4-3 to TRBJ1-4; possibly TRBD1 for D (6 bases). V lost 1 base, J lost 7 bases, and 10 bases lay in between. Looked up from germline, CDR1 is LGHNA and CDR2 is YSLEER. This CDR3 has 14 amino acids. The CDR3 bases are TGCGCCAGCAGCCAAGGCAGGGGAGCTGAAAAACTGTTTTTT. It translates to CASSQGRGAEKLFF.

The rearrangement uses TRBV5-4 and TRBJ2-7; D is unclear. Trimming removed 4 bases from V and 5 bases from J, with 19 bases in between. Germline values: CDR1 SGHNT, CDR2 YYREEE (reference sequence). This CDR3 is built from 15 residues. The CDR3 DNA follows: TGTGCCAGCAGCCCACACCCTGACTCGTCAGACGAGCAGTACTTC. Amino acids: CASSPHPDSSDEQYF.

This clone has more than one count but fewer than ten. The chain joins TRBV7-8 to TRBJ2-3; 8 bases fit TRBD1. V lost 1 base, J lost 3 bases, and 9 bases stayed unmatched. CDR3 length equals 17 residues. Germline V gives CDR1 SGHVS, CDR2 FQNEAQ. CDR3 nucleotide sequence: TGTGCCAGCAGCTTAGGGGGACAGGTCACTAGTACAGATACGCAGTATTTT. Translating it yields CASSLGGQVTSTDTQYF.

The chain couples TRBV5-6 to TRBJ2-5; D gene unclear. From germline, CDR1 is SGHDT and CDR2 YYEEEE. V was pared by 1 base and J by 3 bases, with 7 bases between. The CDR3 sequence is 13 residues long. For the CDR3, the DNA is TGTGCCAGCAGCTTGACAGACAAAGAGACCCAGTACTTC. It specifies CASSLTDKETQYF.

The chain recombines TRBV19 with TRBJ1-1; D gene ambiguous. CDR1 and CDR2 (germline): LNHDA, SQIVND (reference sequence). The V and J ends lost 5 bases and 4 bases respectively, with 8 bases between them. The length of the CDR3 is 12 residues. DNA for the CDR3: TGTGCCAGTAGTTGGGGAGGCACTGAAGCTTTCTTT. Amino acids: CASSWGGTEAFF.

The chain couples TRBV28 to TRBJ2-1, with 8 bases aligning to TRBD1. This CDR3 is 14 amino acids long. The V and J ends lost 7 bases and 3 bases, in that order; junction bases with no gene match: 5. CDR1 is MDHEN and CDR2 is SYDVKM in the germline V gene. The CDR3 reads CASMGQVIYNEQFF. CDR3 sequence (DNA): TGTGCCAGCATGGGACAGGTTATCTACAATGAGCAGTTCTTC.

The rearrangement joins TRBV19 to TRBJ1-1, with unresolved D. The V gene lost 3 bases and the J gene lost 0 bases, with 11 bases spanning the gap. This CDR3 is built from 15 residues. Germline V gene lookup returns CDR1 LNHDA and CDR2 SQIVND (reference sequence). Written as DNA, the CDR3 is TGTGCCAGTAGTATTTATGGGATATTGAACACTGAAGCTTTCTTT. Amino acids: CASSIYGILNTEAFF.

The chain couples TRBV20-1 to TRBJ1-1; TRBD1 matches 12 bases. CDR1 and CDR2 (germline): DFQATT, SNEGSKA (reference sequence). The CDR3 has 11 residues. Trimming took 5 bases from V and 12 from J; bases not matched to a gene: 4. The CDR3 coding sequence is TGCAGTGCTGGGACAGGGGGCAGAACTTTCTTT. Protein sequence: CSAGTGGRTFF.

This chain joins TRBV5-1 and TRBJ2-7; 11 bases line up with TRBD2. CDR3 length: 15 residues. Germline loops: CDR1 SGHRS, CDR2 YFSETQ. The V gene end was trimmed by 4 bases and the J gene end by 4 bases; junction bases not matched to a gene: 7. The CDR3 nucleotides are TGCGCCAGCAGCGCTACTAGCGGGAGAGGATACGAGCAGTACTTC. It specifies CASSATSGRGYEQYF.

The chain employs TRBV18 and TRBJ2-3; D assignment may be TRBD1 or TRBD2 (5 bases each). V gave up 6 bases and J gave up 0 bases, with 7 bases separating them. There are 13 residues in the CDR3. Per germline, CDR1 KGHSH and CDR2 LQKENI. In nucleotides, the CDR3 is TGTGCCAGCTCTAGGGACAGCACAGATACGCAGTATTTT. It is translated as CASSRDSTDTQYF.

V is TRBV28 and J is TRBJ1-5, with TRBD1 matching 8 bases. The CDR3 consists of 14 residues. Germline V CDR1 and CDR2: MDHEN, SYDVKM. V gave up 2 bases and J gave up 5 bases; unmatched junction bases: 2. The CDR3 reads CASSLDRGDQPQHF. CDR3 coding DNA: TGTGCCAGCAGTTTAGACAGGGGTGATCAGCCCCAGCATTTT.

The rearrangement uses TRBV28 and TRBJ1-2, with D possibly being TRBD1 (6 bases). The germline V and J ends were trimmed by 5 bases and 2 bases, with 15 bases remaining between them. Germline V gives CDR1 MDHEN, CDR2 SYDVKM. The CDR3 consists of 15 residues. CDR3: CASSGPGGINYGYTF. CDR3 sequence (DNA): TGTGCCAGCAGTGGGCCCGGGGGCATAAACTATGGCTACACCTTC.

This clone has only one observation. The chain uses TRBV20-1 and TRBJ2-7; unclear D gene. Germline V CDR1 and CDR2: DFQATT, SNEGSKA (reference sequence). This CDR3 comprises 11 residues. In DNA, the CDR3 is TGCAGGGCTTCCTCCGGCTACGAGCAGTACTTC. Protein sequence: CRASSGYEQYF.

V is TRBV28 and J is TRBJ1-2; D ambiguous. Germline-derived CDR1 and CDR2 are MDHEN and SYDVKM. CDR3 length equals 14 residues. V was shortened by 3 bases and J by 7 bases, with 15 bases between the two germline ends. Written as DNA, the CDR3 is TGTGCCAGCAGTTTGGTCGCGGGTGAGGTTGGCTACACCTTC. Translated, it gives CASSLVAGEVGYTF.